This is a list of T cell receptor beta chains from one sample in a study of blood T cell repertoires in COVID-19. Assay used: immunoSEQ multiplex PCR; TCRdb lists only in-frame clones, some missing. This table has some 350,000 clones, around 87% appearing once. The sequencing input was peripheral blood. The receptors come from a man between 18 and 35 years old with active or convalescent COVID-19. CDR3s include the opening cysteine and the closing phenylalanine or tryptophan. Clone size is given for some rows only: seen once, a few or many times, or a class if the clone is expanded.

abundance	v_gene	j_gene	CDR3aa
NA	TRBV11-3	TRBJ2-1	CASSLTGRGGSEQFF
NA	TRBV27	TRBJ2-7	CASRQPGQGGNNEQYF
NA	TRBV6-5	TRBJ2-1	CASGSSYNEQFF
NA	TRBV19	TRBJ1-2	CASSLDMRYGYTF
NA	TRBV7-9	TRBJ2-3	CASRGQTAVDTQYF
NA	TRBV10-3	TRBJ1-6	CATLRDRANSPLHF
NA	TRBV27	TRBJ2-7	CASTTSSGHSYEQYF
NA	TRBV3-1/TRBV3-2	TRBJ2-7	CASSQDLDRGTYEQYF
NA	TRBV6-2/TRBV6-3	TRBJ1-2	CASSYSRTANYGYTF
NA	TRBV4-2	TRBJ2-3	CASSQGGGATDTQYF
NA	TRBV6-5	TRBJ2-1	CASSSSGGHYNEQFF
NA	TRBV7-8	TRBJ1-1	CASGRDRGTEAFF
NA	TRBV6-5	TRBJ1-5	CASSYRQGGNQPQHF
NA	TRBV27	TRBJ2-7	CASSLLEGF
once	TRBV25-1	TRBJ2-3	CASIQPGTDTQYF
NA	TRBV6-2/TRBV6-3	TRBJ2-7	CASSYSMEGLLSYEQYF
NA	TRBV2	TRBJ1-2	CASGGANYGYTF
NA	TRBV4-2	TRBJ1-2	CASSQEGQGLDGYTF
NA	TRBV30	TRBJ1-6	CARRNGQGGNSPLHF
NA	TRBV18	TRBJ2-7	CASSPPSDYEQYF
NA	TRBV7-9	TRBJ1-2	CASTQGHPYGYTF
NA	TRBV9	TRBJ2-1	CASSDSGRTYNEQFF
NA	TRBV5-1	TRBJ1-1	CASSPDLGRGTEAFF
NA	TRBV7-9	TRBJ1-5	CASSPTTGAGLPQHF
NA	TRBV9	TRBJ1-1	CASSVLRTGDTEAFF
NA	TRBV24-1	TRBJ2-1	CATSDNYVPGRENYNEQFF
NA	TRBV30	TRBJ1-6	CAWSRLGQVSYNSPLHF
NA	TRBV19	TRBJ2-7	CANSIGQTTKAQYF